The clone carrying this T cell receptor beta chain was observed a handful of times. Antigen unknown. This sample stems from a study of cytomegalovirus exposure and HLA in healthy donors. The study, taken as a whole, reports: Follow-up analysis found HLA locus-dependent TCR association rates, highest for DRB1 and lowest for HLA-C.

Amplification used 60 Vbeta primers and 13 Jbeta primers. Repertoires were generated with immunoSEQ multiplex PCR, while TCRdb's copy carries only in-frame clones and drops some. The data show over 120,000 clones, with 60% to 80% seen just once and roughly 4.2% held by the top ten. The receptor comes from a male donor in good health and CMV-seronegative. Sequences were obtained from PBMCs.

The CDR3 spells CASSLEGQGAWEKLFF. CDR3 bases: TGCGCCAGCAGCTTGGAAGGACAGGGGGCTTGGGAAAAACTGTTTTTT. The chain is built from TRBV5-1 and TRBJ1-4, with TRBD1 matching 11 bases. This CDR3 is 16 amino acids long. Germline values: CDR1 SGHRS, CDR2 YFSETQ. After removal of 0 bases from V and 8 bases from J, the junction contained 6 bases not matched to a gene.